This passage covers 20 T cell receptor beta chains from one sample sequenced in a study of T-cell memory formation after mild COVID-19. TCRdb reanalysed the 5' RACE reads using MiXCR and keeps one entry per CDR3 protein. This table has around 530,000 distinct CDR3 sequences, about 20% appearing once. Material for sequencing was PBMCs or a T cell subset sorted from them (not recorded which). These receptor sequences come from an adult woman who had mild COVID-19 (a few samples of this study predate the infection). Cell type and time point are not known.

This clonotype was detected only a few times. The J gene is TRBJ1-6, the V gene TRBV18; TRBD1 agrees at 7 bases. There are 18 residues in the CDR3. Trimming took 3 bases from V and 8 from J; bases not matched to a gene: 16. Germline loops: CDR1 KGHSH, CDR2 LQKENI. The DNA for the CDR3 is TGTGCCAGCTCACCCGCTACAGAAGGGGGCGCAATCTATTCACCCCTCCACTTT. It codes for CASSPATEGGAIYSPLHF.

This chain joins TRBV6-5 and TRBJ2-5; D gene uncertain. Germline values: CDR1 MNHEY, CDR2 SVGAGI. CDR3 length: 17 amino acids. Trimming stripped 1 base from V and 0 bases from J, with 15 bases between. CDR3: CASSYFTSGPDQETQYF. CDR3 coding DNA: TGTGCCAGCAGTTACTTCACCTCCGGGCCGGACCAAGAGACCCAGTACTTC.

V and J are TRBV6-6 and TRBJ2-3; TRBD2 might be the D (7 bases). Trimming took 4 bases from V and 5 from J, leaving 13 bases between them. The length of the CDR3 is 14 residues. Per germline, CDR1 MNHNY and CDR2 SVGAGI (reference sequence). The CDR3 DNA reads TGTGCCAGCAGTTCGGTGGGGGGGCAAGATACGCAGTATTTT. It is translated as CASSSVGGQDTQYF.

The rearrangement uses TRBV18 and TRBJ2-3; 7 bases fit TRBD1. From germline, CDR1 is KGHSH and CDR2 LQKENI. This CDR3 contains 14 residues. J was trimmed by 2 bases and V by 4 bases; bases with no gene match: 3. This CDR3 is CASSQGQTTDTQYF. In DNA, the CDR3 is TGTGCCAGCTCACAGGGACAGACCACAGATACGCAGTATTTT.

This chain uses TRBV29-1 with TRBJ2-1, with 9 bases matching TRBD2. This CDR3 region has 13 residues. With 4 bases clipped from V and 8 bases from J, the junction kept 6 bases outside the gene matches. CDR1 is SQVTM, CDR2 ANQGSEA, per germline. CDR3 nucleotide sequence: TGCAGCGTTGCCGCGGGGGGGCTGGATGAGCAGTTCTTC. It specifies CSVAAGGLDEQFF.

The rearrangement links TRBV12-3 or TRBV12-4 to TRBJ2-3; 9 positions agree with TRBD2. The V and J ends lost 7 bases and 4 bases, in that order; junction bases with no gene match: 6. This CDR3 has 14 residues. CDR3 bases: TGTGCCAGCAAGGGACTAGCTCGCGCAGATACGCAGTATTTT. This sequence encodes CASKGLARADTQYF.

This chain uses TRBV7-9 with TRBJ2-7, with a possible D match to TRBD1 (5 bases). The length of the CDR3 is 13 residues. Germline V gene lookup returns CDR1 SEHNR and CDR2 FQNEAQ (reference sequence). Trimming left V 5 bases short and J 2 bases short, with 10 bases between. DNA of the CDR3: TGTGCCAGCAGCCCGGACAATCCCTACGAGCAGTACTTC. Translating it yields CASSPDNPYEQYF.

The gene calls are TRBV5-5 and TRBJ2-7; D may correspond to TRBD1 or TRBD2 (5 bases each). The CDR3 spans 14 residues. V lost 3 bases to trimming and J lost 4 bases, with 14 bases between them. CDR1 and CDR2 (germline): SGHKS, YYEKEE (reference sequence). CDR3 region: CASSWDGGRYEQYF. For the CDR3, the DNA is TGTGCCAGCAGCTGGGACGGTGGTAGATACGAGCAGTACTTC.

V usage is TRBV12-3 or TRBV12-4 and J usage is TRBJ1-2; TRBD1 is a possible D gene (5 bases). With 3 bases removed from V and 3 bases from J, the gap between germline ends came to 11 bases. The CDR3 contains 14 residues. CDR3 in amino acids: CASSFGTADYGYTF. The CDR3, as DNA: TGTGCCAGCAGTTTCGGGACGGCCGACTATGGCTACACCTTC.

This clonotype was found a few times. The rearrangement uses TRBV29-1 and TRBJ2-1; tentatively, D is TRBD1 or TRBD2 (5 bases each). Germline V gene lookup returns CDR1 SQVTM and CDR2 ANQGSEA. There are 14 residues in the CDR3. V gave up 4 bases and J gave up 0 bases, with 10 bases separating them. The CDR3 coding sequence is TGCAGCGTTGTGGCAGGGAGCTCCTACAATGAGCAGTTCTTC. Amino acid sequence: CSVVAGSSYNEQFF.

V gene TRBV7-3 combines with J gene TRBJ2-1, with D tentatively TRBD2 (5 bases). CDR3 length: 14 amino acids. The V end lost 2 bases, the J end lost 5 bases, and 10 bases lay between the germline ends. Per the germline V gene, CDR1 is SGHTA and CDR2 is FQGTGA. The CDR3 sequence: CASSLGSGHNEQFF. The CDR3 DNA follows: TGTGCCAGCAGCTTAGGGAGTGGGCACAATGAGCAGTTCTTC.

The chain is built from TRBV6-5 and TRBJ1-1; TRBD1 agrees at 7 bases. This CDR3 has 13 amino acids. Germline assignment: CDR1 MNHEY and CDR2 SVGAGI. Trimming at V came to 6 bases and at J to 8 bases, leaving 9 bases not matched to a gene. This CDR3 is CASRRDSPPEAFF. CDR3 nucleotides: TGTGCCAGCAGGCGGGACAGCCCACCCGAAGCTTTCTTT.

V is TRBV2 and J is TRBJ1-1, with D possibly TRBD1 on 5 matching bases. Germline values: CDR1 SNHLY, CDR2 FYNNEI. This CDR3 has 16 amino acids. V lost 6 bases, J lost 0 bases, and 17 bases lay in between. The CDR3 nucleotides read TGTGCCAGCAGCAACGGAGGGGCCAACATGAACACTGAAGCTTTCTTT. This gives the protein CASSNGGANMNTEAFF.

This chain links TRBV30 with TRBJ2-7; TRBD2 matches 9 bases. Germline V CDR1 and CDR2: GTSNPN, SVGIG (reference sequence). This CDR3 is 18 amino acids long. V shed 0 bases, J shed 3 bases, and the junction held 15 bases outside the gene matches. DNA of the CDR3: TGTGCCTGGAGTGTACGGTCCCCCCGACTAGCGGTTAACTACGAGCAGTACTTC. Translating it yields CAWSVRSPRLAVNYEQYF.

The chain has TRBV29-1 and TRBJ2-3; 9 nucleotides align to TRBD2. This CDR3 spans 14 amino acids. V shed 6 bases, J shed 0 bases, and the junction held 4 bases outside the gene matches. Germline lookup yields CDR1 SQVTM and CDR2 ANQGSEA. The CDR3 coding sequence is TGCAGCGTGGTCGGACTAGCGAGCACAGATACGCAGTATTTT. It translates to CSVVGLASTDTQYF.

V and J are TRBV29-1 and TRBJ2-2; 9 bases line up with TRBD1. CDR3 size: 15 residues. Losses at the gene ends were 0 bases for V and 6 bases for J; bases not matched to a gene: 5. Germline CDR1 is SQVTM and CDR2 is ANQGSEA. Written as DNA, the CDR3 is TGCAGCGTTGAAGACGGGACAGGGTATGCCGGGGAGCTGTTTTTT. This encodes CSVEDGTGYAGELFF.

This clonotype was observed many times. The chain links TRBV7-6 to TRBJ1-5; 7 bases match TRBD1. The germline V gene encodes CDR1 SGHVS and CDR2 FNYEAQ. Germline trimming cut 2 bases from V and 6 bases from J; bases unmatched to any gene: 7. The CDR3 totals 15 residues. The CDR3 region is CASSLSPTGVQPQHF. CDR3 bases: TGTGCCAGCAGCTTATCACCAACAGGGGTTCAGCCCCAGCATTTT.

V and J are TRBV7-9 and TRBJ2-7; no reliable D call. This CDR3 spans 14 amino acids. CDR1 and CDR2 from the germline V gene are SEHNR and FQNEAQ (reference sequence). Trimming took 3 bases from V and 2 from J, leaving 11 bases between them. DNA of the CDR3: TGTGCCAGCAGCTTTCCCCAGGCCCCCTACGAGCAGTACTTC. Amino acids: CASSFPQAPYEQYF.

The rearrangement links TRBV7-2 to TRBJ1-3; the D is unclear. Germline lookup yields CDR1 SGHTA and CDR2 FQGNSA. This CDR3 is built from 18 residues. Trimming stripped 0 bases from V and 7 bases from J, with 22 bases between. DNA for the CDR3: TGTGCCAGCAGCTTAGCTTTGACACGGGGAGGGCTGGGGAACACCATATATTTT. Translated: CASSLALTRGGLGNTIYF.

Only a few counts were recorded for this clonotype. The V and J genes are TRBV7-9 and TRBJ1-6; a weak D match, TRBD1 (6 bases). Trimming took off 4 bases at V and 8 bases at J, with 15 bases between the two ends. The CDR3 loop spans 15 amino acids. Per germline, CDR1 SEHNR and CDR2 FQNEAQ (reference sequence). The CDR3 here is CASSSVGGSHSPLHF. CDR3 sequence (DNA): TGTGCCAGCAGCTCTGTAGGGGGGTCCCATTCACCCCTCCACTTT.